Following are 9 T cell receptor beta chains from one sample sequenced in a study of blood T cell repertoires in COVID-19. Profiled with immunoSEQ multiplex PCR; TCRdb holds only in-frame clones, not every one. The sample lists roughly 99,000 clones; 88% were seen once. The sequencing sample was made of peripheral blood. The origin of the receptors is a man aged 50 to 59 with COVID-19, enrolled during active disease.

The chain employs TRBV19 and TRBJ1-2; maybe TRBD1 (5 bases). Germline V gene lookup returns CDR1 LNHDA and CDR2 SQIVND (reference sequence). V was clipped by 5 bases and J by 8 bases, with 24 bases between them. This CDR3 contains 16 residues. The CDR3: CASSPLTAPLTAGYTF. CDR3 coding DNA: TGTGCCAGTAGTCCACTGACAGCTCCCCTAACTGCAGGCTACACCTTC.

Here the CDR3 DNA reads TGTGCCTGCGGATACAGTCTCAATCAGCCCCAGCATTTT. Encoded protein: CACGYSLNQPQHF. The chain is built from TRBV30 and TRBJ1-5; D is unclear. The ends were cut back, 6 bases at V and 3 bases at J, with 12 bases in the middle. The CDR3 is 13 residues long. Germline values: CDR1 GTSNPN, CDR2 SVGIG (reference sequence).

The genes are TRBV28 and TRBJ1-1, with TRBD1 as a possible D gene (6 bases). The V and J ends lost 6 bases and 1 base respectively, with 15 bases between them. Germline values: CDR1 MDHEN, CDR2 SYDVKM. The CDR3 totals 15 residues. The CDR3 DNA sequence: TGTGCCAGCAGCCCAGGTGACAGGACGAACACTGAAGCTTTCTTT. Its protein is CASSPGDRTNTEAFF.

The chain recombines TRBV6-2 or TRBV6-3 with TRBJ2-1; D is perhaps TRBD2 (6 bases). The V gene lost 2 bases and the J gene lost 0 bases, with 11 bases spanning the gap. The germline V gene has CDR1 MNHEY and CDR2 SVGEGT. The CDR3 contains 16 residues. The CDR3 DNA follows: TGTGCCAGCAGTTACCGGGCGGGGCCCTCCTACAATGAGCAGTTCTTC. Its translation: CASSYRAGPSYNEQFF.

This sequence joins TRBV11-2 and TRBJ2-3; TRBD1 aligns across 8 bases. The CDR3 sequence is 15 residues long. V dropped 5 bases and J dropped 0; count of bases not matched to a gene: 4. Germline CDR1 is SGHAT and CDR2 is FQNNGV. CDR3 DNA sequence: TGTGCCAGCAGCAAAACAGGGGGAAGCACAGATACGCAGTATTTT. Translating it yields CASSKTGGSTDTQYF. The complete variable domain, with remaining parts taken from reference TRBV11-2 and TRBJ2-3, reads EAGVAQSPRYKIIEKRQSVAFWCNPISGHATLYWYQQILGQGPKLLIQFQNNGVVDDSQLPKDRFSAERLKGVDSTLKIQPAKLEDSAVYLCASSKTGGSTDTQYFGPGTRLTVL.

The chain recombines TRBV21-1 with TRBJ1-6; the DNA was not used to check the table's D call, TRBD1. TRBV21-1 is a pseudogene segment. The CDR3 covers 15 residues. The CDR3 sequence is CASSRLRQLNSPLHF. Here the CDR3 DNA reads TGTGCCAGCAGCAGGCTAAGACAGTTAAATTCACCCCTCCACTTT.

This chain joins TRBV19 and TRBJ1-4; D is ambiguous. This CDR3 comprises 14 residues. V shed 6 bases and J shed 7 bases, with 15 bases lying between them. The germline gives CDR1 LNHDA, CDR2 SQIVND (reference sequence). The CDR3 here is CASSPNGVFEKLFF. CDR3 DNA: TGTGCCAGTAGCCCTAACGGGGTTTTTGAAAAACTGTTTTTT.

V is TRBV7-3 and J is TRBJ2-2; D is unclear. Germline V gives CDR1 SGHTA, CDR2 FQGTGA. CDR3 length equals 13 residues. The V end was cut by 5 bases, the J end by 1 base, with 5 bases between. In DNA form, the CDR3 reads TGTGCCAGCAGCCCCGGGAACACCGGGGAGCTGTTTTTT. Translation: CASSPGNTGELFF.

The chain recombines TRBV7-9 with TRBJ1-6; TRBD1 might be the D (5 bases). In germline, CDR1 is SEHNR, CDR2 FQNEAQ (reference sequence). Trimming left V 5 bases short and J 3 bases short, with 11 bases between. The CDR3 length is 15 residues. The CDR3 is CASSLGQSYNSPLHF. The CDR3 coding sequence is TGTGCCAGCAGCCTCGGACAAAGCTATAATTCACCCCTCCACTTT.